This passage covers 26 T cell receptor beta chains from one sample sequenced in a study of cytomegalovirus exposure and HLA in healthy donors. A multiplex PCR was run with 60 Vbeta primers and 13 Jbeta primers. Only in-frame clones appear in the TCRdb table, and some are missing; sequencing was by immunoSEQ multiplex PCR. Of about 200,000 clones detected, about nine tenths appear once; the ten largest clones hold 1% to 1.5%. Sequenced: PBMCs. Receptors originate from a man younger than 40 in good health and CMV-seronegative.

V usage is TRBV10-3 and J usage is TRBJ1-1; TRBD1 matches at 8 bases. The ends lost 0 bases at V and 4 bases at J; junction bases unmatched: 1. Germline V lookup: CDR1 ENHRY, CDR2 SYGVKD. This CDR3 region has 14 residues. CDR3 nucleotide sequence: TGTGCCATCAGTGAGTCGACAGGGGCCACTGAAGCTTTCTTT. Residues: CAISESTGATEAFF.

The chain combines TRBV7-9 with TRBJ2-7; a possible D gene is TRBD1 (7 bases). V dropped 5 bases and J dropped 0 bases, with 17 bases sitting between them. CDR1 is SEHNR, CDR2 FQNEAQ, per germline (reference sequence). The CDR3 is made up of 16 amino acids. The CDR3 here is CASSPPIQGGSYEQYF. The CDR3, as DNA: TGTGCCAGCAGCCCTCCGATTCAGGGGGGCTCCTACGAGCAGTACTTC.

The rearrangement joins TRBV5-4 to TRBJ2-5, with TRBD2 as a possible D gene (6 bases). Germline V CDR1 and CDR2: SGHNT, YYREEE (reference sequence). This CDR3 has 14 residues. Trimming left V 4 bases short and J 4 bases short, with 14 bases between. The CDR3 DNA sequence: TGTGCCAGCAGCAAGGAGGGGATTGGAGAGACCCAGTACTTC. It yields the protein CASSKEGIGETQYF.

The rearrangement links TRBV10-2 to TRBJ1-2; 9 bases are a match to TRBD1. Trimming at V came to 8 bases and at J to 4 bases, leaving 17 bases not matched to a gene. The CDR3 has 17 amino acids. Germline assignment: CDR1 WSHSY and CDR2 SAAADI. Here the CDR3 reads CASRGETGGYGTYGYTF. The CDR3 DNA reads TGCGCCAGCCGTGGGGAGACAGGGGGATATGGTACCTATGGCTACACCTTC.

The rearrangement links TRBV4-2 to TRBJ2-3; tentative D call: TRBD2 (6 bases). The germline V gene encodes CDR1 LGHNA and CDR2 YNFKEQ. The CDR3 covers 18 residues. The germline V and J ends were trimmed by 0 bases and 2 bases, with 18 bases remaining between them. In DNA, the CDR3 is TGTGCCAGCAGCCAAGAGACCCCCTTAACGGGAGTCACAGATACGCAGTATTTT. This encodes CASSQETPLTGVTDTQYF.

This chain links TRBV9 with TRBJ2-1, with 7 bases fitting TRBD2. The CDR3 spans 13 residues. J was trimmed by 10 bases and V by 0 bases; bases with no gene match: 4. Germline-derived CDR1 and CDR2 are SGDLS and YYNGEE. CDR3 residues: CASSVARGLEQFF. The DNA for the CDR3 is TGTGCCAGCAGCGTAGCTCGGGGACTAGAGCAGTTCTTC.

The rearrangement joins TRBV5-6 to TRBJ1-2; TRBD1 aligns across 8 bases. The germline gives CDR1 SGHDT, CDR2 YYEEEE. The CDR3 extends over 19 amino acids. Losses at the gene ends were 0 bases for V and 2 bases for J; bases not matched to a gene: 15. Here the CDR3 reads CASSLAGFLGQGKNYGYTF. CDR3 nucleotides: TGTGCCAGCAGCTTGGCCGGATTCTTAGGACAGGGCAAGAACTATGGCTACACCTTC.

The chain employs TRBV4-2 and TRBJ2-7, with D perhaps TRBD1 (5 bases). The germline gives CDR1 LGHNA, CDR2 YNFKEQ. V was shortened by 0 bases and J by 3 bases, with 15 bases between the two germline ends. This CDR3 has 16 residues. The CDR3 loop reads CASSQDHGAAVYEQYF. The DNA of the CDR3 is TGTGCCAGCAGCCAAGATCATGGGGCGGCGGTCTACGAGCAGTACTTC.

The rearrangement links TRBV5-1 to TRBJ1-2; TRBD1 matches at 9 bases. Germline-derived CDR1 and CDR2 are SGHRS and YFSETQ. With 4 bases clipped from V and 1 base from J, the junction kept 5 bases outside the gene matches. This CDR3 spans 15 amino acids. The CDR3 loop reads CASSRTGEGNYGYTF. The CDR3 DNA reads as TGCGCCAGCAGCAGGACAGGGGAAGGTAACTATGGCTACACCTTC.

This clone appeared a single time. The chain employs TRBV27 and TRBJ2-7; 11 bases agree with TRBD2. CDR1 is MNHEY, CDR2 SMNVEV, per germline (reference sequence). J lost 4 bases, V lost 6 bases, and 8 bases had no gene match. The CDR3 is 15 amino acids. The DNA for the CDR3 is TGTGCCAGCAGCACTCCGGGACTAGCGGAATACGAGCAGTACTTC. Its protein product is CASSTPGLAEYEQYF.

The chain recombines TRBV7-9 with TRBJ2-5; the match to TRBD1 covers 10 bases. The CDR3 is 15 residues long. The V gene's germline CDR1 is SEHNR and CDR2 FQNEAQ (reference sequence). V lost 4 bases and J lost 9; bases outside the gene matches: 11. CDR3 coding DNA: TGTGCCAGCAGCTCAGCCGGGACAGGGGTCCGGGCCCAGTACTTC. Its translation: CASSSAGTGVRAQYF.

This chain links TRBV11-2 with TRBJ2-1; TRBD2 might be the D (5 bases). V was trimmed by 5 bases and J by 9 bases, leaving 11 bases between them. CDR3 length equals 12 residues. CDR1 and CDR2 (germline): SGHAT, FQNNGV. CDR3 sequence: CASSPDWSEQFF. The CDR3 DNA reads as TGTGCCAGCAGCCCGGACTGGAGTGAGCAGTTCTTC.

The V call is TRBV30, the J call TRBJ2-5; 8 positions agree with TRBD1. The CDR3 has 14 residues. Germline values: CDR1 GTSNPN, CDR2 SVGIG (reference sequence). The ends lost 3 bases at V and 5 bases at J; junction bases unmatched: 8. The CDR3 loop reads CAWSGDRGSETQYF. CDR3 DNA sequence: TGTGCCTGGAGCGGAGACAGGGGTTCGGAGACCCAGTACTTC.

The chain uses TRBV28 and TRBJ2-7; D possibly corresponds to TRBD1 (5 bases). This CDR3 contains 12 residues. Germline V gene data show CDR1 as MDHEN and CDR2 as SYDVKM. The germline V and J ends were trimmed by 5 bases and 8 bases, with 13 bases remaining between them. DNA for the CDR3: TGTGCCAGCAGTGTGACAGCCACCAAGCAGTACTTC. It is translated as CASSVTATKQYF.

The CDR3 sequence is CASSSTTGELFF. The CDR3 DNA sequence: TGTGCCAGCAGCTCGACTACCGGGGAGCTGTTTTTT. J is TRBJ2-2 and V is TRBV7-6; no definite D call. The germline V gene has CDR1 SGHVS and CDR2 FNYEAQ. This CDR3 has 12 amino acids. V gave up 4 bases and J gave up 5 bases, with 5 bases separating them.

The chain is built from TRBV6-1 and TRBJ2-1; possibly TRBD2 for D (6 bases). V lost 6 bases and J 8 bases, leaving 14 bases between the germline ends. The CDR3 totals 13 residues. Germline CDR1 is MNHNS and CDR2 is SASEGT. CDR3 residues: CASRLGGADEQFF. The CDR3 nucleotides read TGTGCCAGCAGACTTGGAGGGGCGGATGAGCAGTTCTTC.

The gene calls are TRBV6-5 and TRBJ1-1; D remains ambiguous. Trimming removed 4 bases at V and 8 bases at J, with 20 bases between. This CDR3 is 15 amino acids long. The germline CDR1 and CDR2 sequences are MNHEY and SVGAGI. The CDR3 sequence: CASSSSGAFRREAFF. CDR3 in DNA: TGTGCCAGCAGTTCCAGCGGAGCCTTCCGGCGGGAAGCTTTCTTT.

This chain connects TRBV15 to TRBJ2-5; TRBD1 matches at 8 bases. The ends lost 5 bases at V and 3 bases at J; junction bases unmatched: 11. CDR3 size: 16 residues. Germline loops: CDR1 LNHNV, CDR2 YYDKDF (reference sequence). CDR3 amino acids: CATSSERTGREETQYF. The CDR3, as DNA: TGTGCCACCAGCTCCGAACGGACAGGGAGAGAAGAGACCCAGTACTTC.

V gene TRBV30 combines with J gene TRBJ1-5, with TRBD1 identical over 7 bases. CDR3 length: 17 amino acids. The V and J ends lost 1 base and 9 bases, in that order; junction bases with no gene match: 18. From germline, CDR1 is GTSNPN and CDR2 SVGIG (reference sequence). Here the CDR3 DNA reads TGTGCCTGGAGTGACCCTCGGGACAGTATTTGCCTTCCGCCCCAGCATTTT. Protein sequence: CAWSDPRDSICLPPQHF.

About this clone itself: A read error may produce the germline difference seen at one junction end. The chain has TRBV7-2 and TRBJ2-7, with D perhaps TRBD2 (5 bases). This CDR3 has 15 residues. Germline values: CDR1 SGHTA, CDR2 FQGNSA. The chain's CDR3 is CASRLHHHADYGQYF. Written as DNA, the CDR3 is TGTGCCAGCAGGCTACATCACCACGCCGACTACGGGCAGTACTTC.

The chain employs TRBV27 and TRBJ1-2, with D unclear. Per the germline V gene, CDR1 is MNHEY and CDR2 is SMNVEV (reference sequence). The V end lost 3 bases, the J end lost 7 bases, and 12 bases lay between the germline ends. The CDR3 has 13 amino acids. The DNA for the CDR3 is TGTGCCAGCAGTTTTTCAGGTCGGTCTGGCTACACCTTC. This translates into CASSFSGRSGYTF.

The V call is TRBV4-2, the J call TRBJ2-6; a weak D match, TRBD2 (6 bases). This CDR3 has 19 residues. Trimming shortened V by 4 bases and J by 1 base, and 20 bases separated the two germline ends. The germline V gene has CDR1 LGHNA and CDR2 YNFKEQ. The CDR3 loop reads CASSPLAGGPWSGANVLTF. Written as DNA, the CDR3 is TGTGCCAGCAGCCCTTTAGCCGGGGGTCCCTGGTCTGGGGCCAACGTCCTGACTTTC.

CDR3 sequence: CASRVAGGSYNEQFF. CDR3 DNA: TGTGCCAGCAGGGTAGCGGGAGGGAGCTACAATGAGCAGTTCTTC. The chain carries TRBV2 and TRBJ2-1, with TRBD2 matching 11 bases. The germline V gene has CDR1 SNHLY and CDR2 FYNNEI. The CDR3 consists of 15 residues. V shed 6 bases, J shed 3 bases, and the junction held 4 bases outside the gene matches.

The CDR3, as DNA: TGTGCCATCAGTGACGGGGTTAGCGGGGGGGCCTACGAGCAGTACTTC. It specifies CAISDGVSGGAYEQYF. V and J are TRBV10-3 and TRBJ2-7; 11 positions agree with TRBD2. Per germline, CDR1 ENHRY and CDR2 SYGVKD. The ends lost 3 bases at V and 2 bases at J; junction bases unmatched: 6. This CDR3 region has 16 residues.

The genes are TRBV7-9 and TRBJ1-3, with TRBD1 identical over 12 bases. V shed 1 base and J 4 bases; nucleotides not matched to a gene: 11. The CDR3 runs to 19 residues. In germline, CDR1 is SEHNR, CDR2 FQNEAQ (reference sequence). CDR3 nucleotide sequence: TGTGCCAGCAGCTTAGGGGACAGGGGGCTCTTGGCCTCCGGAAACACCATATATTTT. This encodes CASSLGDRGLLASGNTIYF.

The chain couples TRBV27 to TRBJ2-7; TRBD2 aligns across 7 bases. The CDR3 covers 15 residues. From germline, CDR1 is MNHEY and CDR2 SMNVEV (reference sequence). Unmatched junction bases numbered 12, after V lost 6 bases and J lost 4 bases. CDR3: CASSYGRGDLYEQYF. CDR3 bases: TGTGCCAGCAGCTATGGCCGGGGGGACTTATACGAGCAGTACTTC.